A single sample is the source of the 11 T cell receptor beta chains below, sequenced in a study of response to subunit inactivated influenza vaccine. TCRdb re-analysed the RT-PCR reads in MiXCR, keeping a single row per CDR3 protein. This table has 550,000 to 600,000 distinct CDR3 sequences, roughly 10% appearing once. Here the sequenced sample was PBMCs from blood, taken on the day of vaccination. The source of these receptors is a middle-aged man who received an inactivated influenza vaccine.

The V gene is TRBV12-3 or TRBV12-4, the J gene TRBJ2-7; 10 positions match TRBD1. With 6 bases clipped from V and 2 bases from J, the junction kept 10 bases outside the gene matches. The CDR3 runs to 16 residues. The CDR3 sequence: CASSRGSGQGTYEQYF. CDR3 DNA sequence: TGTGCCAGCAGCCGGGGGTCGGGACAGGGGACCTACGAGCAGTACTTC.

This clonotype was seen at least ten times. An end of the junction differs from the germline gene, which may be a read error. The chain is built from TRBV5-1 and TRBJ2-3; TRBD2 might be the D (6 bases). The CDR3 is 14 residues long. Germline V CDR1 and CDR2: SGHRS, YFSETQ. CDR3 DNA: TGCGCCAGCAGCTTGGCCTTGAGCGGGTTTGGCATGGATTTT. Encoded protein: CASSLALSGFGMDF.

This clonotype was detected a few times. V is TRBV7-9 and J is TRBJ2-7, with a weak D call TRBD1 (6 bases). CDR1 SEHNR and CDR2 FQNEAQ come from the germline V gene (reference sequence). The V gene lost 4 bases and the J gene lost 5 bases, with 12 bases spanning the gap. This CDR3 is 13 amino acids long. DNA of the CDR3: TGTGCCAGCAGCTCCCGACAGGTAGACGAGCAGTACTTC. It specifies CASSSRQVDEQYF.

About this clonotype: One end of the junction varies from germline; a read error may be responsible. CDR3 DNA: TGTGCCAGCAGCTTAGCGGGAGGTACATCCTCCTACAATGAGCAGTTCTTC. Encoded protein: CASSLAGGTSSYNEQFF. The chain has TRBV12-3 or TRBV12-4 and TRBJ2-1, with 10 nucleotides matching TRBD2. This CDR3 has 17 residues.

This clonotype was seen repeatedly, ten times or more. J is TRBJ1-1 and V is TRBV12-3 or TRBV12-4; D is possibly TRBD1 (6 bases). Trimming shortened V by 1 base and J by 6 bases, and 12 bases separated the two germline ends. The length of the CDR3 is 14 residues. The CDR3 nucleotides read TGTGCCAGCAGTTTAGGGCAGGGGACGGCTGAAGCTTTCTTT. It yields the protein CASSLGQGTAEAFF.

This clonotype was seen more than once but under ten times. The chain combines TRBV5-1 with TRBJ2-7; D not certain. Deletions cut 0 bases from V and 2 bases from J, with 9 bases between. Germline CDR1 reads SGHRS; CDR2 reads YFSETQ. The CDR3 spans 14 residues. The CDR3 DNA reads TGCGCCAGCAGCTTGGATTACGGCACCTACGAGCAGTACTTC. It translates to CASSLDYGTYEQYF.

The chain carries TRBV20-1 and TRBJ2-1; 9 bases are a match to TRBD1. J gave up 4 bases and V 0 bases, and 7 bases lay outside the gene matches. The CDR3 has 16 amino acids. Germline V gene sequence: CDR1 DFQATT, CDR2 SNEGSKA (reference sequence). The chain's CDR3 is CSARDPGQGVYNEQFF. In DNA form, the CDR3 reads TGCAGTGCTAGAGATCCGGGACAGGGCGTGTACAATGAGCAGTTCTTC.

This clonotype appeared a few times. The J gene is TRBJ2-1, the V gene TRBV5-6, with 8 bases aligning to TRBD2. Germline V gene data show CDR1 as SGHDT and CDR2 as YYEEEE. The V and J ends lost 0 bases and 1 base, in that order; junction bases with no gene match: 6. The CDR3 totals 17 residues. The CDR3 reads CASSLAPGLVSYNEQFF. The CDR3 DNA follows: TGTGCCAGCAGCTTGGCCCCGGGACTAGTTTCCTACAATGAGCAGTTCTTC.

The CDR3 DNA is TGCAGTGCTAGGGTTCGACAGGGCTATACCTACAATGAGCAGTTCTTC. Its translation: CSARVRQGYTYNEQFF. The rearrangement links TRBV20-1 to TRBJ2-1; 7 bases agree with TRBD1. The CDR3 runs to 16 residues. The ends lost 3 bases at V and 2 bases at J; junction bases unmatched: 10. Germline CDR1 and CDR2: DFQATT and SNEGSKA (reference sequence).

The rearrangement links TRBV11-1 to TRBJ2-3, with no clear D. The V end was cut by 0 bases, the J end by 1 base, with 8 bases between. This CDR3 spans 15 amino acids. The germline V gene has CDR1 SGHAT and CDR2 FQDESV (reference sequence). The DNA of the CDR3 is TGTGCCAGCAGCTTAGCACAGCTTCGCACAGATACGCAGTATTTT. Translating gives CASSLAQLRTDTQYF.

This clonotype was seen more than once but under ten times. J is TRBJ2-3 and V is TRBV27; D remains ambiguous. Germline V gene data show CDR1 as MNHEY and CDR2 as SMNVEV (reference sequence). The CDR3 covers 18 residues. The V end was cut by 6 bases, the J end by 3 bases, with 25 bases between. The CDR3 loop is CASSPTTGRVLRTDTQYF. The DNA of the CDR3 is TGTGCCAGCAGCCCCACTACGGGCCGGGTATTACGTACAGATACGCAGTATTTT.